This T cell receptor beta chain appears in the sequencing data of a study of CD8 T cells in Susac syndrome. Trimming left V 0 bases short and J 4 bases short, with 11 bases between. The CDR3 runs to 15 residues. Per the germline V gene, CDR1 is SGDLS and CDR2 is YYNGEE. This clonotype was counted once. When the RNA was reverse transcribed, random hexamers were used with an input of 0.5 to 1 ug. An immunoSEQ multiplex PCR generated amplified TCR beta CDR3 products spanning 54 Vbeta and 13 Jbeta. TCRdb itself ran the immunoSEQ multiplex PCR reads through MiXCR, one entry per CDR3 protein. This sample has about 190,000 distinct CDR3 sequences, with 90% to 95% found just once.

This sequence joins TRBV9 and TRBJ1-5; D remains unclear. The material sequenced was CD4+ T cells from PBMCs. The sequence was obtained from a human donor with Susac syndrome. The CDR3 region is CASSVAGEINQPQHF. CDR3 DNA: TGTGCCAGCAGCGTAGCTGGGGAGATTAATCAGCCCCAGCATTTT.